These 24 T cell receptor beta chains originate from one sample sequenced in a study of T cell responses to AZD1222 COVID-19 vaccine. Some clones are missing from TCRdb's copy, which holds only in-frame ones; the method was immunoSEQ multiplex PCR. Here the sample spans around 190,000 clones, almost 95% being singletons. The sample was peripheral blood, taken on day 0 of AZD1222 vaccination. Receptors originate from an adult in good health.

The CDR3 DNA is TGTGCCAGCAGTTATGCGGTAAACACTGAAGCTTTCTTT. Protein product: CASSYAVNTEAFF. The V gene is TRBV6-5, the J gene TRBJ1-1; D is uncertain. Germline V gene data show CDR1 as MNHEY and CDR2 as SVGAGI. Trimming left V 3 bases short and J 2 bases short, with 7 bases between. This CDR3 is built from 13 residues.

The rearrangement links TRBV5-1 to TRBJ1-2; weak D call: TRBD1 (6 bases). Germline V gene lookup returns CDR1 SGHRS and CDR2 YFSETQ. V lost 0 bases to trimming and J lost 8 bases, with 17 bases between them. The CDR3 has 15 amino acids. CDR3 protein: CASSLGNTGLQGYTF. The DNA of the CDR3 is TGCGCCAGCAGCTTGGGGAACACAGGGCTACAAGGCTACACCTTC.

The chain couples TRBV6-5 to TRBJ1-4; D ambiguous. Germline lookup yields CDR1 MNHEY and CDR2 SVGAGI. The CDR3 sequence is 14 residues long. Trimming took off 7 bases at V and 3 bases at J, with 12 bases between the two ends. CDR3 DNA sequence: TGTGCCAGCATCGAGAGGCCGTCTAATGAAAAACTGTTTTTT. The encoded protein is CASIERPSNEKLFF.

The rearrangement joins TRBV18 to TRBJ2-2; TRBD1 is a possible D gene (6 bases). The CDR3 runs 13 residues. Trimming removed 4 bases from V and 5 bases from J, with 8 bases in between. The germline V gene encodes CDR1 KGHSH and CDR2 LQKENI. The CDR3 DNA sequence: TGTGCCAGCTCACTGGGGGCTACCGGGGAGCTGTTTTTT. Its protein is CASSLGATGELFF.

This clone was picked up one time. The chain recombines TRBV9 with TRBJ1-1; possibly TRBD1 for D (6 bases). Germline V lookup: CDR1 SGDLS, CDR2 YYNGEE. This CDR3 has 12 residues. V shed 4 bases and J shed 11 bases, with 15 bases lying between them. The CDR3 bases are TGTGCCAGCAGCTCTAGCACAGGGCCCGCTTTCTTT. It encodes CASSSSTGPAFF.

Comment on this clone: Its ends do not fully match the called genes, so a read error is possible. The chain links TRBV6-5 to TRBJ2-7; 8 positions match TRBD1. The CDR3 extends over 15 amino acids. Germline CDR1 is MNHEY and CDR2 is SVGAGI. CDR3 DNA sequence: TGTGCCAGCAGTGACTCATCAGGGGGCTGGTACGAGCAGTACTTC. Protein: CASSDSSGGWYEQYF.

The J gene is TRBJ1-5, the V gene TRBV4-1, with unresolved D. This CDR3 is 14 amino acids long. V was pared by 1 base and J by 6 bases, with 10 bases between. The germline V gene has CDR1 MGHRA and CDR2 YSYEKL. The CDR3 loop is CASSQGVVGQPQHF. DNA of the CDR3: TGCGCCAGCAGCCAAGGGGTTGTAGGTCAGCCCCAGCATTTT.

The chain joins TRBV15 to TRBJ1-1; D is unresolved. CDR3 length: 12 residues. With 2 bases removed from V and 5 bases from J, the gap between germline ends came to 6 bases. CDR1 is LNHNV and CDR2 is YYDKDF in the germline V gene (reference sequence). This chain's CDR3 is CATSRPGTEAFF. In nucleotides, the CDR3 is TGTGCCACCAGCAGACCCGGGACTGAAGCTTTCTTT.

V and J are TRBV19 and TRBJ2-3; either TRBD1 or TRBD2 may fit D (5 bases each). This CDR3 has 14 residues. With 5 bases removed from V and 2 bases from J, the gap between germline ends came to 11 bases. Germline CDR1 and CDR2: LNHDA and SQIVND (reference sequence). For the CDR3, the DNA is TGTGCCAGTAGTCCCCAAGGGACCACAGATACGCAGTATTTT. Protein sequence: CASSPQGTTDTQYF. Supplemented by reference TRBV19 and TRBJ2-3, the full variable domain reads DGGITQSPKYLFRKEGQNVTLSCEQNLNHDAMYWYRQDPGQGLRLIYYSQIVNDFQKGDIAEGYSVSREKKESFPLTVTSAQKNPTAFYLCASSPQGTTDTQYFGPGTRLTVL.

The chain uses TRBV5-1 and TRBJ2-3; tentative D call: TRBD2 (7 bases). The CDR3 loop spans 15 amino acids. Germline CDR1 SGHRS, CDR2 YFSETQ. V lost 2 bases and J lost 4, with 14 bases in between. The CDR3 loop is CASSLLGGASDTQYF. The CDR3 bases are TGCGCCAGCAGCTTACTGGGGGGGGCCTCAGATACGCAGTATTTT.

V gene TRBV3-1 (or the pseudogene TRBV3-2) combines with J gene TRBJ2-7; no definite D call. This CDR3 has 15 residues. Germline CDR1 LGHDT, CDR2 YNNKEL (reference sequence). The germline V and J ends were trimmed by 1 base and 3 bases, with 13 bases remaining between them. CDR3 loop: CASSQGMQPLYEQYF. For the CDR3, the DNA is TGTGCCAGCAGCCAAGGCATGCAACCTCTCTACGAGCAGTACTTC.

V and J are TRBV19 and TRBJ1-1; unclear D gene. The CDR3 contains 15 residues. The germline V gene encodes CDR1 LNHDA and CDR2 SQIVND (reference sequence). The germline V and J ends were trimmed by 4 bases and 5 bases, with 17 bases remaining between them. The CDR3 bases are TGTGCCAGTAGTAGGTTAGGGATGGGAGAAACTGAAGCTTTCTTT. Protein: CASSRLGMGETEAFF.

This clone came up once. The CDR3 DNA reads TGCGCCAGCAGCCAAGGACAGGGTCGTGAGACCCAGTACTTC. It is translated as CASSQGQGRETQYF. The chain recombines TRBV5-1 with TRBJ2-5; 8 bases line up with TRBD1. Germline V gene lookup returns CDR1 SGHRS and CDR2 YFSETQ. The CDR3 is made up of 14 amino acids. V was pared by 4 bases and J by 5 bases, with 7 bases of the junction left unmatched.

The V and J genes are TRBV28 and TRBJ1-2, with 12 bases lining up with TRBD1. CDR3 length equals 16 residues. V shed 5 bases, J shed 5 bases, and the junction held 9 bases outside the gene matches. Germline CDR1 is MDHEN and CDR2 is SYDVKM. The CDR3 DNA follows: TGTGCCAGCAGTGGGACAGGGGGCCCTGTGAGGTATGGCTACACCTTC. The encoded protein is CASSGTGGPVRYGYTF.

The CDR3 protein is CASSRPGELFF. CDR3 DNA: TGTGCCAGCAGCCGTCCCGGGGAGCTGTTTTTT. The chain is built from TRBV3-1 (or the pseudogene TRBV3-2) and TRBJ2-2; D gene uncertain. V was shortened by 4 bases and J by 6 bases, with 3 bases between the two germline ends. This CDR3 comprises 11 residues. CDR1 and CDR2 from the germline V gene are LGHDT and YNNKEL (reference sequence).

V gene TRBV19 combines with J gene TRBJ1-1; no clear D gene. The CDR3 spans 12 residues. Germline CDR1 reads LNHDA; CDR2 reads SQIVND (reference sequence). Trimming took 5 bases from V and 1 from J, leaving 5 bases between them. CDR3 sequence (DNA): TGTGCCAGTAGTCAGAGGAACACTGAAGCTTTCTTT. Its translation: CASSQRNTEAFF.

This clone appeared a single time. The chain links TRBV7-9 to TRBJ1-4; D is unresolved. V was shortened by 5 bases and J by 8 bases, with 18 bases between the two germline ends. CDR3 length: 15 residues. The germline V gene encodes CDR1 SEHNR and CDR2 FQNEAQ (reference sequence). CDR3 bases: TGTGCCAGCAGCGCGCACTGGAGGACGCCGGAAAAACTGTTTTTT. Amino acids: CASSAHWRTPEKLFF.

The chain links TRBV14 to TRBJ1-1; D unclear. The germline V gene has CDR1 SGHDN and CDR2 FVKESK. The CDR3 totals 15 residues. Trimming stripped 1 base from V and 0 bases from J, with 9 bases between. CDR3: CASSQVGSMNTEAFF. In nucleotides, the CDR3 is TGTGCCAGCAGCCAAGTCGGGTCGATGAACACTGAAGCTTTCTTT.

The chain combines TRBV30 with TRBJ1-6; 10 nucleotides match TRBD1. There are 13 residues in the CDR3. The J segment lost 9 bases and the V segment lost 8 bases, leaving 7 bases of the junction unmatched. Germline V gene data show CDR1 as GTSNPN and CDR2 as SVGIG (reference sequence). CDR3 nucleotides: TGTGCCCGCCGACAGGGGGCGGGTTCACCCCTCCACTTT. Its protein is CARRQGAGSPLHF.

The CDR3 reads CASRHQEGASNQPQHF. DNA of the CDR3: TGTGCCAGCAGACACCAAGAAGGGGCTAGCAATCAGCCCCAGCATTTT. The chain couples TRBV6-6 to TRBJ1-5, with a weak D call TRBD1 (5 bases). The V gene lost 6 bases and the J gene lost 0 bases, with 15 bases spanning the gap. The CDR3 loop spans 16 amino acids. CDR1 and CDR2 (germline): MNHNY, SVGAGI (reference sequence).

The gene calls are TRBV9 and TRBJ2-7; 9 bases line up with TRBD2. The V gene's germline CDR1 is SGDLS and CDR2 YYNGEE. This CDR3 contains 15 residues. The J segment lost 0 bases and the V segment lost 4 bases, leaving 5 bases of the junction unmatched. The DNA for the CDR3 is TGTGCCAGCAGCCTTCATAGCGGGGGCTCCTACGAGCAGTACTTC. Residues: CASSLHSGGSYEQYF.

This chain joins TRBV3-1 (or the pseudogene TRBV3-2) and TRBJ1-2; no clear D. Germline-derived CDR1 and CDR2 are LGHDT and YNNKEL (reference sequence). CDR3 length equals 13 residues. The ends were cut back, 4 bases at V and 5 bases at J, with 11 bases in the middle. The CDR3 protein is CASSRGSEYGYTF. CDR3 bases: TGTGCCAGCAGCCGAGGAAGTGAGTATGGCTACACCTTC.

This clone was seen only a few times. This chain joins TRBV19 and TRBJ1-1; TRBD1 agrees at 7 bases. CDR1 and CDR2 (germline): LNHDA, SQIVND (reference sequence). Trimming took 11 bases from V and 3 from J; bases not matched to a gene: 9. The CDR3 sequence is 13 residues long. The CDR3 spells CAASRQGDTEAFF. The CDR3, as DNA: TGTGCCGCCAGCCGACAGGGAGACACTGAAGCTTTCTTT.

The V call is TRBV7-9, the J call TRBJ1-5; D unclear. The CDR3 contains 15 residues. V shed 5 bases and J shed 0 bases, with 11 bases lying between them. Germline CDR1 reads SEHNR; CDR2 reads FQNEAQ (reference sequence). CDR3 DNA: TGTGCCAGCAGCCCAGATGGCTATAGCAATCAGCCCCAGCATTTT. Translation gives CASSPDGYSNQPQHF.